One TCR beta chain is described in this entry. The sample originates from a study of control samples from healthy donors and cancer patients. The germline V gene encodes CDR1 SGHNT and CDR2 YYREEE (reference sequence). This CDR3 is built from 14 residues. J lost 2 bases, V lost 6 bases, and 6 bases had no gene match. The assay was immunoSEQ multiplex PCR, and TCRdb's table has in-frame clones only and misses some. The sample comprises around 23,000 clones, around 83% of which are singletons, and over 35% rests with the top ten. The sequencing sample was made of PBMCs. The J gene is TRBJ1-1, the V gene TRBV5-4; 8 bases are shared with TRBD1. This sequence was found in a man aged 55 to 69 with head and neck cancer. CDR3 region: CASTTTGENTEAFF. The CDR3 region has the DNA TGTGCCAGCACCACGACAGGGGAAAACACTGAAGCTTTCTTT.